Each of the 12 T cell receptor beta chains below was sequenced from the same sample in a study of shared clonotypes between healthy human individuals. TCRdb's table, derived via immunoSEQ multiplex PCR, lists solely in-frame clones and lacks some. The data contain about 1 million clones, around 75% of them singletons. Source material: memory CD4+ T cells sorted from blood. As for subset: CD45RA-negative fraction. The receptor source for this set is a man aged 18-30 years in good health.

The V call is TRBV5-4, the J call TRBJ2-5; 9 positions match TRBD1. Germline CDR1 reads SGHNT; CDR2 reads YYREEE (reference sequence). CDR3 length equals 15 residues. Losses at the gene ends were 4 bases for V and 4 bases for J; bases not matched to a gene: 8. In DNA, the CDR3 is TGTGCCAGCAGCAAAGAGACAGGGGGAACAGAGACCCAGTACTTC. As protein: CASSKETGGTETQYF.

The V gene is TRBV19, the J gene TRBJ1-5, with TRBD1 matching over 8 bases. Germline CDR1 is LNHDA and CDR2 is SQIVND (reference sequence). The CDR3 is made up of 14 amino acids. V trimming: 7 bases; J trimming: 4 bases; junction bases outside the gene matches: 6. DNA for the CDR3: TGTGCCAGTACCGAGACAGGGGTGAATCAGCCCCAGCATTTT. As protein: CASTETGVNQPQHF.

As for this clone: Its ends do not fully match the called genes, so a read error is possible. Other DNA variants within this sample encode the same CDR3. The CDR3 protein is CASRVQENTEAFF. CDR3 bases: TGCGCTAGCAGGGTACAGGAGAACACTGAAGCTTTCTTT. This chain joins TRBV5-1 and TRBJ1-1, with D possibly TRBD1 on 5 matching bases. The CDR3 runs 13 residues. Germline CDR1 reads SGHRS; CDR2 reads YFSETQ.

CDR3 DNA: TGTGCCAGCAGCGTAGGACAGACATCGGGCACAGATACGCAGTATTTT. It specifies CASSVGQTSGTDTQYF. This chain connects TRBV9 to TRBJ2-3; D might be TRBD1 (5 bases). Per germline, CDR1 SGDLS and CDR2 YYNGEE. The CDR3 loop spans 16 amino acids. V was pared by 0 bases and J by 1 base, with 12 bases between.

This chain links TRBV6-6 with TRBJ2-7; 8 positions match TRBD1. This CDR3 spans 14 amino acids. Per the germline V gene, CDR1 is MNHNY and CDR2 is SVGAGI (reference sequence). V was pared by 5 bases and J by 1 base, with 4 bases of the junction left unmatched. DNA of the CDR3: TGTGCCAGCAGTCGGACAGGGACTTCCTACGAGCAGTACTTC. Protein: CASSRTGTSYEQYF.

This clone was seen just once. The CDR3 loop reads CASSGDGSFQPLHF. The CDR3 DNA is TGTGCCAGCTCAGGGGACGGGAGTTTTCAGCCCCTCCACTTT. The chain couples TRBV18 to TRBJ1-6; D is perhaps TRBD1 (5 bases). Between the trimmed V and J ends, which lost 5 bases and 13 bases, there was a span of 18 bases. The CDR3 is 14 amino acids. Germline lookup yields CDR1 KGHSH and CDR2 LQKENI.

This clone was seen just once. The chain carries TRBV7-2 and TRBJ2-7; the match to TRBD1 covers 9 bases. Germline CDR1 SGHTA, CDR2 FQGNSA. This CDR3 has 15 residues. Unmatched junction bases numbered 7, after V lost 0 bases and J lost 7 bases. The CDR3 DNA reads as TGTGCCAGCAGCTTAGCGGGGACAGGGAGAATAGAGCAGTACTTC. It yields the protein CASSLAGTGRIEQYF.

The V call is TRBV2, the J call TRBJ2-7; 10 nucleotides match TRBD1. The CDR3 is made up of 17 amino acids. V lost 5 bases, J lost 5 bases, and 15 bases stayed unmatched. CDR1 is SNHLY, CDR2 FYNNEI, per germline. CDR3 residues: CASSQLGIDRGRHEQYF. The CDR3 DNA is TGTGCCAGCAGTCAACTGGGAATAGACAGGGGGCGACACGAGCAGTACTTC.

This clone was observed a single time. The chain joins TRBV18 to TRBJ2-2; D perhaps matches TRBD2 (6 bases). CDR3 length: 14 residues. Germline values: CDR1 KGHSH, CDR2 LQKENI. Deletions cut 3 bases from V and 5 bases from J, with 10 bases between. CDR3 nucleotides: TGTGCCAGCTCACCTCTTCGGGAGACCGGGGAGCTGTTTTTT. It yields the protein CASSPLRETGELFF.

The chain employs TRBV28 and TRBJ1-5; D is possibly TRBD1 (6 bases). The CDR3 is 18 amino acids. V was trimmed by 6 bases and J by 2 bases, leaving 23 bases between them. Per the germline V gene, CDR1 is MDHEN and CDR2 is SYDVKM. In DNA, the CDR3 is TGTGCCAGCAGCCGACAAGGGGGTGGCACCATGGGCAATCAGCCCCAGCATTTT. Translating it yields CASSRQGGGTMGNQPQHF.

The chain joins TRBV6-5 to TRBJ2-7, with a possible D match to TRBD2 (7 bases). CDR1 and CDR2 (germline): MNHEY, SVGAGI. The CDR3 extends over 13 amino acids. V lost 2 bases and J lost 5, with 10 bases in between. In nucleotides, the CDR3 is TGTGCCAGCAGTTACGGGGGGGCCAACGAGCAGTACTTC. Translation: CASSYGGANEQYF.

This clone was recorded once. The gene calls are TRBV5-1 and TRBJ2-1; 11 bases are a match to TRBD2. This CDR3 region has 17 residues. V dropped 6 bases and J dropped 7; count of bases not matched to a gene: 15. Germline CDR1 is SGHRS and CDR2 is YFSETQ. DNA for the CDR3: TGCGCCAGCACCACCGGGACTAGCGGACATAGCAGGAATGAGCAGTTCTTC. Amino acid sequence: CASTTGTSGHSRNEQFF.